One sample yielded the 18 T cell receptor beta chains listed below, sequenced in a study of cytomegalovirus exposure and HLA in healthy donors (dated by TCRdb to 2015 to 2018). The method was the immunoSEQ multiplex PCR assay. The multiplex PCR relied on a mix of 60 forward primers for TCR Vbeta segments and 13 reverse primers for TCR Jbeta segments. TCRdb took over this immuneACCESS table, retaining in-frame rearrangements with V and J assigned. Such tables are incomplete; in checked studies, under half of the missing clones stem from an unresolved V gene, and the remainder is unexplained. This sample holds 200,000 to 250,000 clones; over 70% were observed only once. Around 8% of the sample is in the top ten clones. Sequenced sample: PBMCs. These receptors came from a woman in her sixties in good health and CMV-seropositive.

The chain joins TRBV27 to TRBJ1-3; 9 bases fit TRBD1. Germline lookup yields CDR1 MNHEY and CDR2 SMNVEV (reference sequence). V trimming: 6 bases; J trimming: 3 bases; junction bases outside the gene matches: 6. The CDR3 has 15 residues. The DNA for the CDR3 is TGTGCCAGCAGAACGACAGGGGGTGGTGGAAACACCATATATTTT. Amino acid sequence: CASRTTGGGGNTIYF.

CDR3 coding DNA: TGTGCCAGCAGTTTAGATTCTTTGGGAGCCTACGAGCAGTACTTC. As protein: CASSLDSLGAYEQYF. The chain uses TRBV27 and TRBJ2-7; TRBD2 is a possible D gene (5 bases). This CDR3 has 15 residues. CDR1 is MNHEY and CDR2 is SMNVEV in the germline V gene (reference sequence). The V end lost 2 bases, the J end lost 2 bases, and 13 bases lay between the germline ends.

The CDR3 coding sequence is TGTGCCAGCAGCAGGACTAGCGATCTCTACAATGAGCAGTTCTTC. Protein product: CASSRTSDLYNEQFF. The V gene is TRBV5-5, the J gene TRBJ2-1; 9 nucleotides line up with TRBD2. The CDR3 is 15 residues long. V lost 4 bases and J lost 3; bases outside the gene matches: 5. CDR1 is SGHKS, CDR2 YYEKEE, per germline (reference sequence).

The chain couples TRBV25-1 to TRBJ1-1; no firm D call. CDR3 length equals 14 residues. Trimming took 6 bases from V and 2 from J, leaving 13 bases between them. Germline V gene data show CDR1 as MGHDK and CDR2 as SYGVNS. The CDR3 nucleotides read TGTGCCAGCAGGGCCCAGGTTCCCAACACTGAAGCTTTCTTT. Amino acid sequence: CASRAQVPNTEAFF.

This clone is a singleton in its sample. The rearrangement uses TRBV12-5 and TRBJ2-3; 8 bases fit TRBD1. Germline trimming cut 6 bases from V and 4 bases from J; bases unmatched to any gene: 6. Germline lookup yields CDR1 LGHNT and CDR2 FRNRAP. This CDR3 is 14 amino acids long. This CDR3 reads CASGARGQADTQYF. The CDR3 DNA reads as TGTGCTAGTGGAGCCAGGGGGCAGGCAGATACGCAGTATTTT.

The rearrangement joins TRBV19 to TRBJ2-1, with 8 bases that match TRBD1. V shed 5 bases and J 12 bases; nucleotides not matched to a gene: 15. CDR1 is LNHDA, CDR2 SQIVND, per germline (reference sequence). The length of the CDR3 is 15 residues. The CDR3 nucleotides read TGTGCCAGTAGTCTCGACAGGGGTCCCCCCCAAGTGCAGTTCTTC. It specifies CASSLDRGPPQVQFF.

The chain has TRBV7-4 and TRBJ2-7, with D possibly TRBD2 on 7 matching bases. CDR3 length: 16 amino acids. Germline lookup yields CDR1 SGHVT and CDR2 SQSDAQ. V was shortened by 5 bases and J by 0 bases, with 17 bases between the two germline ends. CDR3 DNA sequence: TGTGCCAGCAGCAAACGCGGGGGCCCCTCCTCCTACGAGCAGTACTTC. It translates to CASSKRGGPSSYEQYF.

The chain joins TRBV5-4 to TRBJ2-2, with TRBD2 matching over 7 bases. The CDR3 has 16 residues. Germline CDR1 reads SGHNT; CDR2 reads YYREEE (reference sequence). Unmatched junction bases numbered 13, after V lost 5 bases and J lost 6 bases. CDR3 nucleotide sequence: TGTGCCAGCAGTCTTCCCCGGGGAGGGGTGGCCGGGGAGCTGTTTTTT. This gives the protein CASSLPRGGVAGELFF.

The chain uses TRBV9 and TRBJ2-1; the match to TRBD2 covers 8 bases. Germline values: CDR1 SGDLS, CDR2 YYNGEE. V was clipped by 0 bases and J by 6 bases; unmatched bases: 5. There are 15 residues in the CDR3. CDR3 DNA sequence: TGTGCCAGCAGCGTAGACATTAGCGGGATCAATGAGCAGTTCTTC. Its translation is CASSVDISGINEQFF.

This clone is a singleton in its sample. One end of the junction varies from germline; a read error may be responsible. The chain employs TRBV7-9 and TRBJ2-7; 8 bases line up with TRBD1. This CDR3 has 16 residues. Germline assignment: CDR1 SEHNR and CDR2 FQNEAQ (reference sequence). The CDR3 loop is CSSSLAYGQGTHEQYF. CDR3 sequence (DNA): TGTTCCAGCAGCTTAGCATACGGACAGGGAACCCACGAGCAGTACTTC.

CDR3 region: CASSRPTPGGYGYTF. The CDR3 nucleotides are TGCGCCAGCAGCCGACCGACACCGGGGGGCTATGGCTACACCTTC. V and J are TRBV4-1 and TRBJ1-2, with a possible D match to TRBD1 (5 bases). Deletions cut 4 bases from V and 4 bases from J, with 16 bases between. The germline V gene has CDR1 MGHRA and CDR2 YSYEKL. This CDR3 has 15 residues.

This clone was detected a few times. V and J are TRBV11-2 and TRBJ2-3; 7 nucleotides agree with TRBD2. CDR3 length equals 15 residues. The J segment lost 6 bases and the V segment lost 1 base, leaving 7 bases of the junction unmatched. Germline V gene data show CDR1 as SGHAT and CDR2 as FQNNGV. The CDR3 coding sequence is TGTGCCAGCAGCTTAGGAGGGAGGGTTGTCGATACGCAGTATTTT. Its protein is CASSLGGRVVDTQYF. The full variable domain, its missing parts supplied by reference TRBV11-2 and TRBJ2-3, is EAGVAQSPRYKIIEKRQSVAFWCNPISGHATLYWYQQILGQGPKLLIQFQNNGVVDDSQLPKDRFSAERLKGVDSTLKIQPAKLEDSAVYLCASSLGGRVVDTQYFGPGTRLTVL.

This clone was detected once. The chain couples TRBV19 to TRBJ2-7; 8 nucleotides agree with TRBD2. Losses at the gene ends were 5 bases for V and 3 bases for J; bases not matched to a gene: 6. The CDR3 extends over 14 amino acids. Per the germline V gene, CDR1 is LNHDA and CDR2 is SQIVND (reference sequence). This chain's CDR3 is CASSVAGFGYEQYF. The CDR3 coding sequence is TGTGCCAGTAGTGTAGCGGGATTCGGCTACGAGCAGTACTTC.

This chain connects TRBV25-1 to TRBJ1-5; TRBD1 agrees at 7 bases. The CDR3 has 17 residues. With V trimmed by 6 bases and J by 1 base, 12 bases remained unmatched. In germline, CDR1 is MGHDK, CDR2 SYGVNS. CDR3 amino acids: CASSQKQGRWSNQPQHF. CDR3 bases: TGTGCCAGCAGCCAGAAACAGGGGCGATGGAGCAATCAGCCCCAGCATTTT.

This chain uses TRBV6-5 with TRBJ2-3; D is unclear. The CDR3 spans 14 residues. Trimming took off 2 bases at V and 0 bases at J, with 6 bases between the two ends. CDR1 and CDR2 (germline): MNHEY, SVGAGI. CDR3 in amino acids: CASSYTSSTDTQYF. CDR3 coding DNA: TGTGCCAGCAGTTACACTTCTAGCACAGATACGCAGTATTTT.

The rearrangement links TRBV9 to TRBJ1-4; D not resolved. The V end was cut by 2 bases, the J end by 3 bases, with 11 bases between. The V gene's germline CDR1 is SGDLS and CDR2 YYNGEE. This CDR3 contains 15 residues. The CDR3, as DNA: TGTGCCAGCAGCGTCACGGGAGCCCCTAATGAAAAACTGTTTTTT. Translated: CASSVTGAPNEKLFF.

The chain combines TRBV5-1 with TRBJ1-1; 9 positions match TRBD1. The CDR3 is 13 residues long. V lost 4 bases to trimming and J lost 10 bases; unmatched junction nucleotides: 8. CDR1 is SGHRS, CDR2 YFSETQ, per germline. The chain's CDR3 is CASSHGRQGVAFF. CDR3 sequence (DNA): TGCGCCAGCAGCCACGGGCGACAGGGGGTAGCTTTCTTT. The whole variable domain, remainder taken from reference TRBV5-1 and TRBJ1-1, is KAGVTQTPRYLIKTRGQQVTLSCSPISGHRSVSWYQQTPGQGLQFLFEYFSETQRNKGNFPGRFSGRQFSNSRSEMNVSTLELGDSALYLCASSHGRQGVAFFGQGTRLTVV.

The rearrangement links TRBV5-1 to TRBJ1-2; D remains ambiguous. The germline CDR1 and CDR2 sequences are SGHRS and YFSETQ. Trimming removed 2 bases from V and 4 bases from J, with 9 bases in between. This CDR3 is built from 13 residues. This CDR3 reads CASSLTQVYGYTF. The DNA of the CDR3 is TGCGCCAGCAGCTTAACGCAGGTCTATGGCTACACCTTC.